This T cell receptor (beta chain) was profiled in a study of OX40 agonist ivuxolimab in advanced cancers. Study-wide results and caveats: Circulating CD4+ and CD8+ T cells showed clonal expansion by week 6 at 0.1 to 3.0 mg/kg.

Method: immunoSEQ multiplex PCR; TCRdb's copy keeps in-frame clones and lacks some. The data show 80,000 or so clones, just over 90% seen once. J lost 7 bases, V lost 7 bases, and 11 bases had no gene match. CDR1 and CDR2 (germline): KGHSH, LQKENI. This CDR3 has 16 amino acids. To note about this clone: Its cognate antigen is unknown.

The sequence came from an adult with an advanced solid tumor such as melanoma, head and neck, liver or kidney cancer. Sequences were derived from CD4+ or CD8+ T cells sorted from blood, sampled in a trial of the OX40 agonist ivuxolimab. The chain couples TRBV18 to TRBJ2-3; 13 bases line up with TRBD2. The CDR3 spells CASFRTSGSLRYTQYF. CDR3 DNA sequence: TGTGCCAGCTTCAGGACTAGCGGGAGTCTTAGGTATACGCAGTATTTT.